This TCR beta chain was identified during a study of breast tumors, draining lymph nodes, adjacent tissues. TCRdb fed the multiplex PCR reads into MiXCR, producing one record per CDR3 protein. The data contain approximately 300,000 distinct CDR3 sequences, over 30% of them singletons. Germline values: CDR1 SGHVT, CDR2 SQSDAQ. With 5 bases removed from V and 2 bases from J, the gap between germline ends came to 13 bases. The CDR3 spans 15 residues. Turning to this clonotype: Its antigen remains unknown. This could be a read error, since a much larger clone is one nucleotide away. Because the CDR3 is missing its conserved closing phenylalanine or tryptophan, this is likely a read error.

The lymph nodes were axillary draining lymph nodes from breast cancer patients. Study observations and caveats: Findings are consistent with lymph node origin and intratumoral expansion of most tumor T cells. Tumors had less TCR diversity than lymph nodes, more than nontumor tissue. Luminal-like breast cancer showed significantly greater tumor-nontumor repertoire similarity than basal-like breast cancer did. Data only fit, rather than demonstrated, lymph node origin of most tumor T cells.

The TCR was taken from a female donor with breast cancer. Some clones in this sample may be carry-over from other donors' samples. Source material: axillary lymph node tissue. This chain uses TRBV7-4 with TRBJ2-1; a weak D match, TRBD2 (7 bases). The CDR3 bases are TGTGCCAGCAGCGAAACGGGGGGCCCCTACAATGAGCAGTTCCTC. Its translation is CASSETGGPYNEQFL.